This T cell receptor (beta chain) was profiled in a study of CD4 T cells in relation to SARS-CoV-2 and coronaviruses. Assay: immunoSEQ multiplex PCR; the TCRdb copy retains only in-frame clones and omits some. This sample has 25,000 to 30,000 clones, with just under 75% found just once. The J segment lost 8 bases and the V segment lost 0 bases, leaving 7 bases of the junction unmatched. CDR1 is SGHRS and CDR2 is YFSETQ in the germline V gene. The CDR3 length is 17 residues. Before the COVID-19 pandemic, during about 2010-2018, CD4+ T cells were taken from unexposed donors. Isolation of CD4+ T cells took place after approximately 10 days in culture. A word on this clone: Its antigen remains unknown.

The clonotype was recovered from a human donor in good health. The sample comprised CD4+ T cells from PBMCs, cultured in vitro. This sequence joins TRBV5-1 and TRBJ2-1; 14 bases line up with TRBD2. The CDR3 loop reads CASSLGLAGGPFDEQFF. The CDR3 DNA sequence: TGCGCCAGCAGCTTGGGACTAGCGGGAGGGCCATTCGATGAGCAGTTCTTC.